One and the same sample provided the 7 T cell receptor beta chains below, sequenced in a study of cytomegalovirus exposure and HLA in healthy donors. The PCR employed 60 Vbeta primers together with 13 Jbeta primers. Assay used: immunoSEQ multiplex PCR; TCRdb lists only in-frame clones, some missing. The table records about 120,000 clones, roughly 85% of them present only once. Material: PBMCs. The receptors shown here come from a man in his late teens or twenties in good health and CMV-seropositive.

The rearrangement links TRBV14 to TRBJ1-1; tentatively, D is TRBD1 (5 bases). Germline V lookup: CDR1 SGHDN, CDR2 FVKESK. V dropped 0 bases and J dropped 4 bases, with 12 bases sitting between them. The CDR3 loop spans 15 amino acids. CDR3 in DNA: TGTGCCAGCAGCCAAGATCCCAGGGAATCCACTGAAGCTTTCTTT. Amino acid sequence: CASSQDPRESTEAFF. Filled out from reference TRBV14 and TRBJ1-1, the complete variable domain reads EAGVTQFPSHSVIEKGQTVTLRCDPISGHDNLYWYRRVMGKEIKFLLHFVKESKQDESGMPNNRFLAERTGGTYSTLKVQPAELEDSGVYFCASSQDPRESTEAFFGQGTRLTVV.

The CDR3 protein is CASTRQNQNYGYTF. CDR3 nucleotide sequence: TGTGCCAGCACCCGACAGAACCAAAACTATGGCTACACCTTC. J is TRBJ1-2 and V is TRBV5-4; a weak D match, TRBD1 (5 bases). The germline V and J ends were trimmed by 6 bases and 2 bases, with 14 bases remaining between them. In germline, CDR1 is SGHNT, CDR2 YYREEE (reference sequence). The CDR3 contains 14 residues. The variable domain in full, completed from reference TRBV5-4 and TRBJ1-2, reads ETGVTQSPTHLIKTRGQQVTLRCSSQSGHNTVSWYQQALGQGPQFIFQYYREEENGRGNFPPRFSGLQFPNYSSELNVNALELDDSALYLCASTRQNQNYGYTFGSGTRLTVV.

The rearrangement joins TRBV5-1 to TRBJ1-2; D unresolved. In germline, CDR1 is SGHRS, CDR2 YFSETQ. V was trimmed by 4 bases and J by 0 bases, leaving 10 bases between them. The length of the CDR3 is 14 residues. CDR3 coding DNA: TGCGCCAGCAGCCTTAACAGTGCTAACTATGGCTACACCTTC. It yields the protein CASSLNSANYGYTF. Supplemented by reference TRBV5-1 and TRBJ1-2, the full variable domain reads KAGVTQTPRYLIKTRGQQVTLSCSPISGHRSVSWYQQTPGQGLQFLFEYFSETQRNKGNFPGRFSGRQFSNSRSEMNVSTLELGDSALYLCASSLNSANYGYTFGSGTRLTVV.

The DNA for the CDR3 is TGTGCCAGCAGATTGAGCGGGGGGGGACTATATACGCAGTATTTT. It yields the protein CASRLSGGGLYTQYF. The rearrangement uses TRBV28 and TRBJ2-3; 10 positions agree with TRBD2. V dropped 6 bases and J dropped 7; count of bases not matched to a gene: 10. The CDR3 is made up of 15 amino acids. Germline values: CDR1 MDHEN, CDR2 SYDVKM.

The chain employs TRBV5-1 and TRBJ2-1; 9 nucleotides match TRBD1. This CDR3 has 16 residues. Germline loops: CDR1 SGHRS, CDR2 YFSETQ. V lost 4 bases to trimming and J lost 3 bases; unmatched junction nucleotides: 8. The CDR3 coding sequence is TGCGCCAGCAGCGAAATACAGGGGGCAGGCTACAATGAGCAGTTCTTC. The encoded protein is CASSEIQGAGYNEQFF.

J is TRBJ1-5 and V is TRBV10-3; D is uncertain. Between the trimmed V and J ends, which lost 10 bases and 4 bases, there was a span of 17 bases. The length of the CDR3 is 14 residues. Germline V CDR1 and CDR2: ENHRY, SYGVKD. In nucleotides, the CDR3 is TGTGCCACCTCGAACGGTATTCGGAATCAGCCCCAGCATTTT. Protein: CATSNGIRNQPQHF.

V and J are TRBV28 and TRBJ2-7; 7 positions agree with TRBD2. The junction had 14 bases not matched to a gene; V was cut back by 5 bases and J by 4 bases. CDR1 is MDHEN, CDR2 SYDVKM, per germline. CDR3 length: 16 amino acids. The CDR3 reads CASSPHWEGPGYEQYF. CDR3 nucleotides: TGTGCCAGCAGTCCCCATTGGGAGGGCCCGGGATACGAGCAGTACTTC.